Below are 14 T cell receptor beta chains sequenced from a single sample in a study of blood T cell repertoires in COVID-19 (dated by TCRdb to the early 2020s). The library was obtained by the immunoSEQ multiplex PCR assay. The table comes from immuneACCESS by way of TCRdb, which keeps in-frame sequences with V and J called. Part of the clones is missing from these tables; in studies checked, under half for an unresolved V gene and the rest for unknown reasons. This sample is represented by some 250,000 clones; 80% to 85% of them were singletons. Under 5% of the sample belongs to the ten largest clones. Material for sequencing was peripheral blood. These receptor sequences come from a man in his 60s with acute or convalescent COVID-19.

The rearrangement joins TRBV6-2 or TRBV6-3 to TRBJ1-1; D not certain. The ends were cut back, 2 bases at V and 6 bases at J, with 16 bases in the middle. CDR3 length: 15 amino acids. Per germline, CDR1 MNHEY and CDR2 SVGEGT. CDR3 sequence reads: CASSYAQSGSPEAFF. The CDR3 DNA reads TGTGCCAGCAGTTACGCCCAATCGGGGTCTCCTGAAGCTTTCTTT.

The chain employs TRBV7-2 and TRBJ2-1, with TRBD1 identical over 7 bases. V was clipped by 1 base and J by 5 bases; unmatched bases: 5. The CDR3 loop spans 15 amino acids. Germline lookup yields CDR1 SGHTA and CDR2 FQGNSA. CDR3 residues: CASSLVGTVNNEQFF. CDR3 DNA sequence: TGTGCCAGCAGCTTAGTCGGGACAGTGAACAATGAGCAGTTCTTC.

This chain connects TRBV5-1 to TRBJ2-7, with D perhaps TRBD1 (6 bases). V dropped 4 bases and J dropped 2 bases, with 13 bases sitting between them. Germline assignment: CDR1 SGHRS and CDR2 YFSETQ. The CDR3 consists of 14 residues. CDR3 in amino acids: CASSPGTLPYEQYF. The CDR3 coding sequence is TGCGCCAGCAGCCCCGGGACATTACCCTACGAGCAGTACTTC.

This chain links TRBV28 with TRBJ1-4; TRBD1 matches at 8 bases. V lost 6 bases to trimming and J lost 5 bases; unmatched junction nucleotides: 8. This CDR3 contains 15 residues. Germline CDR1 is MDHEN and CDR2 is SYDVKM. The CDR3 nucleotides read TGTGCCAGCAGCACTCCCGGACAGGGCAATGAAAAACTGTTTTTT. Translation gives CASSTPGQGNEKLFF.

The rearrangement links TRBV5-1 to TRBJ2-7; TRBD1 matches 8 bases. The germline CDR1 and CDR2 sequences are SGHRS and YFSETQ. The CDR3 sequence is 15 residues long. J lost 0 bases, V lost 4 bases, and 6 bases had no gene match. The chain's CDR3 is CASSLNRGASYEQYF. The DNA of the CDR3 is TGCGCCAGCAGCCTAAACAGGGGGGCCTCCTACGAGCAGTACTTC.

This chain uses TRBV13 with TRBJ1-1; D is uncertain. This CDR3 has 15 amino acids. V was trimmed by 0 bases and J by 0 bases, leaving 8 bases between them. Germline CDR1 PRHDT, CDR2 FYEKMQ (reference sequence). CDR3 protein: CASSLGGLMNTEAFF. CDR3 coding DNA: TGTGCCAGCAGCTTAGGTGGCTTAATGAACACTGAAGCTTTCTTT.

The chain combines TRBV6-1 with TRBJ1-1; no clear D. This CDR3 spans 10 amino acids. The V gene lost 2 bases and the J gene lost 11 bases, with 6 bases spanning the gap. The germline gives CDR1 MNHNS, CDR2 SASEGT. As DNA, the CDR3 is TGTGCCAGCAGTGAAATTATCGCTTTCTTT. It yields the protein CASSEIIAFF.

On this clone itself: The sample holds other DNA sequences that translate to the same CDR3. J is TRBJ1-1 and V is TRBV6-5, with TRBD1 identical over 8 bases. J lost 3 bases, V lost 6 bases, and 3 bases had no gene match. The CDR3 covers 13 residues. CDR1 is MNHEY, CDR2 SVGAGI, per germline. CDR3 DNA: TGTGCCAGCAGAGGACAGGGAGACACTGAAGCTTTCTTT. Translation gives CASRGQGDTEAFF.

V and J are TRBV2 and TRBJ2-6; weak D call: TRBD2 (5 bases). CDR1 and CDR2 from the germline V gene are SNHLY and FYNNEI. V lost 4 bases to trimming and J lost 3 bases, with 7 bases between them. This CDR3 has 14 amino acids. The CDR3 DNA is TGTGCCAGCAGTGTTGGAGGTGGGGCCAACGTCCTGACTTTC. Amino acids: CASSVGGGANVLTF.

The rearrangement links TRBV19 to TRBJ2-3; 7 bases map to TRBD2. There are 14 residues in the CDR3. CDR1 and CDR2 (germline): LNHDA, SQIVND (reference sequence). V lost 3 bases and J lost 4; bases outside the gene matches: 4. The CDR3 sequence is CASSISAGSDTQYF. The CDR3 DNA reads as TGTGCCAGTAGTATTTCAGCGGGATCAGATACGCAGTATTTT.

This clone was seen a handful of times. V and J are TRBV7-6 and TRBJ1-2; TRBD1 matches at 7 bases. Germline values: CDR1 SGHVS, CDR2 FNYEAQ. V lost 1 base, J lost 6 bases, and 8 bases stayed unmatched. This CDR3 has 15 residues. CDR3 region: CASSLDLTGMDGYTF. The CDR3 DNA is TGTGCCAGCAGCTTAGACCTGACAGGGATGGATGGCTACACCTTC.

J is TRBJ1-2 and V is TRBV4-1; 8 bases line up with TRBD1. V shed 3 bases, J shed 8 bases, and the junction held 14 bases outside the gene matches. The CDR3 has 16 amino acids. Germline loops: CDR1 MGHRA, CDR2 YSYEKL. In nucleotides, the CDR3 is TGCGCCAGCAGCCATCCCTTTGGGACAGGTTTGAAAGGCTACACCTTC. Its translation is CASSHPFGTGLKGYTF.

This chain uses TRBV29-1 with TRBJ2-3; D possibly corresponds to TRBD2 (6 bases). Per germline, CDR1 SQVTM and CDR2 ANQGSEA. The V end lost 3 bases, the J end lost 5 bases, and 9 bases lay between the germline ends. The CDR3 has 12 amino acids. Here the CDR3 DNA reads TGCAGCGTTGAGGAGGGACTAGATACGCAGTATTTT. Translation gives CSVEEGLDTQYF.

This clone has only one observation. The CDR3 DNA reads as TGTGCCAGCAGTCCCCCCGGGACAGGGGTTTATACTGAAGCTTTCTTT. Translated: CASSPPGTGVYTEAFF. This rearrangement joins TRBV27 to TRBJ1-1, with 10 positions matching TRBD1. The J segment lost 5 bases and the V segment lost 5 bases, leaving 11 bases of the junction unmatched. CDR3 length equals 16 residues. Germline lookup yields CDR1 MNHEY and CDR2 SMNVEV (reference sequence).